These 16 T cell receptor beta chains were all obtained from the same sample, sequenced in a study of response to subunit inactivated influenza vaccine. TCRdb processed the RT-PCR reads anew with MiXCR; each CDR3 protein has one entry. The sample yields 290,000 or so distinct CDR3 sequences, roughly 20% seen once. Sequences were derived from PBMCs from blood, sampled 21 months after vaccination. The origin of the receptors is a man aged 50-75 years who received an inactivated influenza vaccine.

This clonotype was seen only a few times. The genes are TRBV20-1 and TRBJ1-2; no clear D gene. This CDR3 is built from 16 residues. Between the trimmed V and J ends, which lost 1 base and 4 bases, there was a span of 19 bases. Germline values: CDR1 DFQATT, CDR2 SNEGSKA (reference sequence). The CDR3 region is CSARGLLLSPGYGYTF. CDR3 coding DNA: TGCAGTGCTAGAGGCCTCCTTCTATCTCCTGGCTATGGCTACACCTTC.

This clonotype was seen ten or more times. The V and J genes are TRBV4-1 and TRBJ1-2, with TRBD1 matching 9 bases. CDR3 length equals 13 residues. Germline assignment: CDR1 MGHRA and CDR2 YSYEKL. V lost 3 bases, J lost 4 bases, and 0 bases stayed unmatched. Written as DNA, the CDR3 is TGCGCCAGCAGCCAGGGACAGGGCTATGGCTACACCTTC. Translated: CASSQGQGYGYTF.

This clonotype was counted a few times. V usage is TRBV12-3 or TRBV12-4 and J usage is TRBJ2-1; TRBD1 might be the D (5 bases). V was cut by 1 base and J by 12 bases, with 16 bases left in between. The CDR3 is 14 amino acids. DNA of the CDR3: TGTGCCAGCAGTTTAGGGCAGGGATTCGCTCGGCAGTTCTTC. This codes for CASSLGQGFARQFF.

The V gene is TRBV4-1, the J gene TRBJ2-6; D might be TRBD1 (5 bases). Looked up from germline, CDR1 is MGHRA and CDR2 is YSYEKL. Trimming stripped 4 bases from V and 2 bases from J, with 12 bases between. The CDR3 runs 16 residues. The CDR3 DNA reads TGCGCCAGCAGCCTCCCCGGACAACCTGGGGCCAACGTCCTGACTTTC. Protein sequence: CASSLPGQPGANVLTF.

The rearrangement links TRBV7-2 to TRBJ2-3; D possibly matches TRBD1 or TRBD2 (6 bases each). The CDR3 runs 14 residues. With 2 bases removed from V and 5 bases from J, the gap between germline ends came to 11 bases. In germline, CDR1 is SGHTA, CDR2 FQGNSA. CDR3 DNA: TGTGCCAGCAGCTTATCCGGGGGCATAGATACGCAGTATTTT. Amino acid sequence: CASSLSGGIDTQYF.

The chain couples TRBV2 to TRBJ2-3; D unresolved. The germline V and J ends were trimmed by 4 bases and 4 bases, with 3 bases remaining between them. CDR1 and CDR2 (germline): SNHLY, FYNNEI. This CDR3 region has 11 residues. In nucleotides, the CDR3 is TGTGCCAGCAGTGCCGCAGATACGCAGTATTTT. Translating gives CASSAADTQYF.

This clonotype was observed a handful of times. The chain joins TRBV5-1 to TRBJ1-1, with unresolved D. CDR1 and CDR2 from the germline V gene are SGHRS and YFSETQ. V shed 0 bases and J shed 4 bases, with 13 bases lying between them. The CDR3 length is 15 residues. The CDR3 region has the DNA TGCGCCAGCAGCTTGGCCGCGGGCACCCTCACTGAAGCTTTCTTT. It specifies CASSLAAGTLTEAFF.

This clonotype was seen more than once but under ten times. The CDR3 loop reads CASSLDRNHEQFF. As DNA, the CDR3 is TGTGCCAGCAGTCTCGACAGGAACCATGAGCAGTTCTTC. V is TRBV12-3 or TRBV12-4 and J is TRBJ2-1, with D maybe TRBD1 (6 bases). V lost 5 bases and J 8 bases, leaving 13 bases between the germline ends. CDR3 length: 13 amino acids.

This clonotype was counted only a few times. V is TRBV20-1 and J is TRBJ1-5, with D perhaps TRBD1 (6 bases). Per the germline V gene, CDR1 is DFQATT and CDR2 is SNEGSKA (reference sequence). The CDR3 has 14 residues. Trimming removed 5 bases from V and 3 bases from J, with 14 bases in between. The CDR3 is CSALQGNDNQPQHF. CDR3 coding DNA: TGCAGTGCTTTACAGGGAAACGACAATCAGCCCCAGCATTTT.

This sequence joins TRBV4-2 and TRBJ1-6; no clear D. Germline V gene sequence: CDR1 LGHNA, CDR2 YNFKEQ. The CDR3 contains 15 residues. Trimming shortened V by 6 bases and J by 4 bases, and 13 bases separated the two germline ends. The chain's CDR3 is CASRAQSSYNSPLHF. CDR3 nucleotide sequence: TGTGCCAGCAGAGCGCAGTCCTCATATAATTCACCCCTCCACTTT.

The J gene is TRBJ2-5, the V gene TRBV4-2; 11 bases line up with TRBD1. Unmatched junction bases numbered 8, after V lost 4 bases and J lost 7 bases. CDR1 and CDR2 (germline): LGHNA, YNFKEQ. This CDR3 contains 15 residues. The CDR3 sequence is CASSRGQGAEGTQYF. As DNA, the CDR3 is TGTGCCAGCAGCCGAGGACAGGGGGCCGAAGGGACCCAGTACTTC.

This clonotype has a count of ten or more. The gene calls are TRBV7-2 and TRBJ2-7; 9 nucleotides align to TRBD1. The CDR3 contains 13 residues. Germline V gene data show CDR1 as SGHTA and CDR2 as FQGNSA. Germline trimming cut 6 bases from V and 3 bases from J; bases unmatched to any gene: 3. In DNA, the CDR3 is TGTGCCAGCAGTTTGACAGGGGGCTACGAGCAGTACTTC. Amino acids: CASSLTGGYEQYF.

The J gene is TRBJ2-5, the V gene TRBV20-1, with D perhaps given as TRBD1 or TRBD2 (5 bases each). Trimming left V 1 base short and J 1 base short, with 10 bases between. Germline CDR1 is DFQATT and CDR2 is SNEGSKA (reference sequence). This CDR3 comprises 14 residues. The CDR3 here is CSARGGFIQETQYF. CDR3 nucleotide sequence: TGCAGTGCTAGAGGGGGGTTTATCCAAGAGACCCAGTACTTC.

This clonotype occurred a few times. CDR3 DNA: TGCGCCAGCAGCGTAGCCCCCCCCGGGGAGCTGTTTTTT. Protein product: CASSVAPPGELFF. The J gene is TRBJ2-2, the V gene TRBV5-1; D not resolved. This CDR3 is 13 amino acids long. Germline V gene data show CDR1 as SGHRS and CDR2 as YFSETQ. The V end was cut by 4 bases, the J end by 6 bases, with 10 bases between.

This clonotype occurred many times. The V gene is TRBV20-1, the J gene TRBJ1-2; D not resolved. The germline V and J ends were trimmed by 2 bases and 8 bases, with 12 bases remaining between them. Germline lookup yields CDR1 DFQATT and CDR2 SNEGSKA (reference sequence). This CDR3 has 12 residues. This chain's CDR3 is CSARFLTKGYTF. Here the CDR3 DNA reads TGCAGTGCTAGATTCTTGACAAAGGGCTACACCTTC.

This clonotype appeared many times. This chain joins TRBV5-6 and TRBJ1-2; the D is unclear. The V gene lost 2 bases and the J gene lost 6 bases, with 14 bases spanning the gap. The CDR3 contains 14 residues. Germline-derived CDR1 and CDR2 are SGHDT and YYEEEE. CDR3 nucleotides: TGTGCCAGCAGCTTAGGCAGGATCGGCAATGGCTACACCTTC. It codes for CASSLGRIGNGYTF.